The rows below give T cell receptor beta chains drawn from one sample of a study of blood T cell repertoires in COVID-19. The table came from immunoSEQ multiplex PCR; TCRdb's copy has only in-frame clones and leaves some out. The sample lists 310,000 or so clones; roughly 83% were seen once. The specimen sequenced was peripheral blood. These receptors came from a woman in her forties or fifties with acute or convalescent COVID-19. CDR3s include the opening cysteine and the closing phenylalanine or tryptophan. D genes are given only for firm matches. Not all rows give a size; the values are once, few, many and, for expanded clones, a class.

cdr3_length: 15; v_call: TRBV6-6; j_call: TRBJ2-1; d_call: TRBD2; clone_size: -; cdr3_nt: TGTGCCAGCAGCTGGACTAGCGGGAGGGCCCACGAGCAGTTCTTC; cdr3_aa: CASSWTSGRAHEQFF
cdr3_length: 14; v_call: TRBV18; j_call: TRBJ2-7; d_call: TRBD1; clone_size: -; cdr3_nt: TGTGCCAGCTCACCACGGGACAGATACTACGAGCAGTACTTC; cdr3_aa: CASSPRDRYYEQYF
cdr3_length: 15; v_call: TRBV4-1; j_call: TRBJ1-1; d_call: -; clone_size: -; cdr3_nt: TGCGCCAGCAGCCGAGAAAGACAGACGAACACTGAAGCTTTCTTT; cdr3_aa: CASSRERQTNTEAFF
cdr3_length: 16; v_call: TRBV4-2; j_call: TRBJ2-3; d_call: -; clone_size: -; cdr3_nt: TGTGCCAGCAGCCAAGCAAGCGGTCACCGCACAGATACGCAGTATTTT; cdr3_aa: CASSQASGHRTDTQYF
cdr3_length: 15; v_call: TRBV30; j_call: TRBJ2-2; d_call: -; clone_size: -; cdr3_nt: TGTGCCTGTCTAAGGGGGACACTGAACACCGGGGAGCTGTTTTTT; cdr3_aa: CACLRGTLNTGELFF
cdr3_length: 15; v_call: TRBV5-1; j_call: TRBJ2-1; d_call: TRBD2; clone_size: -; cdr3_nt: TGCGCCAGCAGCTTGACTAGCGGCCCGCGGAATGAGCAGTTCTTC; cdr3_aa: CASSLTSGPRNEQFF
cdr3_length: 11; v_call: TRBV20-1; j_call: TRBJ2-5; d_call: -; clone_size: -; cdr3_nt: TGCAGTGCCCTTGACAGAGAGACCCAGTACTTC; cdr3_aa: CSALDRETQYF
cdr3_length: 16; v_call: TRBV5-1; j_call: TRBJ2-1; d_call: -; clone_size: -; cdr3_nt: TGCGCCAGCAGCTTGATTCTGGGGGCCACCTACAATGAGCAGTTCTTC; cdr3_aa: CASSLILGATYNEQFF
cdr3_length: 12; v_call: TRBV6-5; j_call: TRBJ2-1; d_call: -; clone_size: -; cdr3_nt: TGTGCCAGCAGTATTAAACGGACTCAGCAGTTCTTC; cdr3_aa: CASSIKRTQQFF
cdr3_length: 15; v_call: TRBV27; j_call: TRBJ1-2; d_call: -; clone_size: -; cdr3_nt: TGTGCCAGCAGTTCGCCGGGCGGAGGGGTCTATGGCTACACCTTC; cdr3_aa: CASSSPGGGVYGYTF
cdr3_length: 15; v_call: TRBV24-1; j_call: TRBJ2-2; d_call: -; clone_size: -; cdr3_nt: TGTGCCACCAGTTGGCAGGGGCCGGAGACCGGGGAGCTGTTTTTT; cdr3_aa: CATSWQGPETGELFF
cdr3_length: 14; v_call: TRBV27; j_call: TRBJ2-7; d_call: TRBD2; clone_size: -; cdr3_nt: TGTGCCAGCAGTCCAGCGGGACTAGCTTACGAGCAGTACTTC; cdr3_aa: CASSPAGLAYEQYF
cdr3_length: 14; v_call: TRBV27; j_call: TRBJ1-1; d_call: -; clone_size: few; cdr3_nt: TGTGCCAGCAGTTTGTCGTACGGGATCACTGAAGCTTTCTTT; cdr3_aa: CASSLSYGITEAFF
cdr3_length: 15; v_call: TRBV7-3; j_call: TRBJ2-1; d_call: -; clone_size: -; cdr3_nt: TGTGCCAGCAGCCCAGGGCGGGACGCCTACAATGAGCAGTTCTTC; cdr3_aa: CASSPGRDAYNEQFF
cdr3_length: 15; v_call: TRBV18; j_call: TRBJ2-7; d_call: TRBD1; clone_size: -; cdr3_nt: TGTGCCAGCTCTCCGGGACAGGGGGACTCCTACGAGCAGTACTTC; cdr3_aa: CASSPGQGDSYEQYF
cdr3_length: 13; v_call: TRBV5-4; j_call: TRBJ2-5; d_call: TRBD1; clone_size: -; cdr3_nt: TGTGCCAGCAGTGGACAGGGAGCGGAGACCCAGTACTTC; cdr3_aa: CASSGQGAETQYF
cdr3_length: 13; v_call: TRBV18; j_call: TRBJ1-1; d_call: -; clone_size: -; cdr3_nt: TGTGCCAGCTCAACATTAGGGGTGGCTGAAGCTTTCTTT; cdr3_aa: CASSTLGVAEAFF
cdr3_length: 15; v_call: TRBV28; j_call: TRBJ1-2; d_call: TRBD1; clone_size: -; cdr3_nt: TGTGCCAGCAGTCCGGGGGACAGTATTAACTATGGCTACACCTTC; cdr3_aa: CASSPGDSINYGYTF
cdr3_length: 14; v_call: TRBV28; j_call: TRBJ2-7; d_call: TRBD2; clone_size: -; cdr3_nt: TGTGCCAGCAGTTTGAGCGGGGAGGGCGGCGAGCAGTACTTC; cdr3_aa: CASSLSGEGGEQYF
cdr3_length: 16; v_call: TRBV7-9; j_call: TRBJ1-5; d_call: TRBD1; clone_size: -; cdr3_nt: TGTGCCAGCAGCTCCAGAGGGGACAGGGGAAGCCAGCCCCAGCATTTT; cdr3_aa: CASSSRGDRGSQPQHF
cdr3_length: 15; v_call: TRBV5-1; j_call: TRBJ1-3; d_call: -; clone_size: few; cdr3_nt: TGCGCCAGCAGCTTGGACGACATTTCTGGAAACACCATATATTTT; cdr3_aa: CASSLDDISGNTIYF
cdr3_length: 15; v_call: TRBV28; j_call: TRBJ2-1; d_call: -; clone_size: -; cdr3_nt: TGTGCCAGCCCCCCTCCGGACAGCTCCTACAATGAGCAGTTCTTC; cdr3_aa: CASPPPDSSYNEQFF
cdr3_length: 18; v_call: TRBV19; j_call: TRBJ1-1; d_call: -; clone_size: -; cdr3_nt: TGTGCCAGTAGTATCCTCCGGGACACTCAAGGAATGAACACTGAAGCTTTCTTT; cdr3_aa: CASSILRDTQGMNTEAFF
cdr3_length: 15; v_call: TRBV5-4; j_call: TRBJ1-3; d_call: TRBD1; clone_size: -; cdr3_nt: TGTGCCAGCAGCTTGGCGGGACAGGGCCGAAACACCATATATTTT; cdr3_aa: CASSLAGQGRNTIYF
cdr3_length: 12; v_call: TRBV18; j_call: TRBJ1-4; d_call: -; clone_size: -; cdr3_nt: TGTGCCAGCTCACCAATGAGTGAAAAACTGTTTTTT; cdr3_aa: CASSPMSEKLFF
cdr3_length: 15; v_call: TRBV4-2; j_call: TRBJ2-7; d_call: -; clone_size: -; cdr3_nt: TGTGCCAGCAGCCAAGAGTCGGGGGATGCCTACGAGCAGTACTTC; cdr3_aa: CASSQESGDAYEQYF
cdr3_length: 13; v_call: TRBV7-8; j_call: TRBJ2-7; d_call: -; clone_size: -; cdr3_nt: TGTGCCAGCAGCTTATCAGGCGCCTACGAGCAGTACTTC; cdr3_aa: CASSLSGAYEQYF
cdr3_length: 13; v_call: TRBV7-2; j_call: TRBJ2-7; d_call: -; clone_size: -; cdr3_nt: TGTGCCAGCAGCTTAGTTGGGGGGAACGAGCAGTACTTC; cdr3_aa: CASSLVGGNEQYF